The 10 T cell receptor beta chains below were found in one sample sequenced in a study of blood T cell repertoires in COVID-19. Using immunoSEQ multiplex PCR, the repertoire was profiled, and TCRdb retains in-frame clones only, with some absent. The sample includes some 200,000 clones, 92% seen only once; the top ten take 1% to 1.5%. Sequencing input: peripheral blood. The receptors were sampled from a man aged 25 to 45 with acute or convalescent COVID-19.

V gene TRBV19 combines with J gene TRBJ2-2, with D possibly being TRBD1 (5 bases). The CDR3 totals 16 residues. V gave up 4 bases and J gave up 0 bases, with 12 bases separating them. Germline V CDR1 and CDR2: LNHDA, SQIVND (reference sequence). CDR3 DNA sequence: TGTGCCAGTAGTAAGAGGAGCAGGGCGAACACCGGGGAGCTGTTTTTT. It yields the protein CASSKRSRANTGELFF.

This sequence joins TRBV27 and TRBJ2-7; D perhaps matches TRBD1 (6 bases). The CDR3 totals 15 residues. Germline CDR1 reads MNHEY; CDR2 reads SMNVEV (reference sequence). Trimming stripped 1 base from V and 3 bases from J, with 13 bases between. CDR3 sequence (DNA): TGTGCCAGCAGTTTATTTGGACAGATCCTCTACGAGCAGTACTTC. This translates into CASSLFGQILYEQYF.

This sequence joins TRBV6-5 and TRBJ2-7; no reliable D call. CDR3 length: 14 residues. Deletions cut 2 bases from V and 6 bases from J, with 14 bases between. The V gene's germline CDR1 is MNHEY and CDR2 SVGAGI. The CDR3 region is CASSYDNRPGEQYF. CDR3 nucleotide sequence: TGTGCCAGCAGTTACGACAACCGACCAGGCGAGCAGTACTTC.

The chain carries TRBV7-9 and TRBJ1-4; a possible D gene is TRBD1 (6 bases). V lost 1 base and J 8 bases, leaving 11 bases between the germline ends. The CDR3 length is 14 residues. Per the germline V gene, CDR1 is SEHNR and CDR2 is FQNEAQ (reference sequence). The CDR3 sequence: CASSLDRVSEKLFF. CDR3 nucleotides: TGTGCCAGCAGCTTAGACAGGGTCAGCGAAAAACTGTTTTTT.

The V gene is TRBV30, the J gene TRBJ1-3; tentative D call: TRBD1 (5 bases). This CDR3 is built from 13 residues. Germline CDR1 is GTSNPN and CDR2 is SVGIG (reference sequence). The V end lost 4 bases, the J end lost 2 bases, and 9 bases lay between the germline ends. CDR3 loop: CAWTGGTGNTIYF. DNA of the CDR3: TGTGCCTGGACTGGGGGGACTGGAAACACCATATATTTT.

The CDR3 DNA follows: TGTGCCAGCAGCGCCCGACAGGGTTTAGAGACCCAGTACTTC. Its protein is CASSARQGLETQYF. This sequence joins TRBV9 and TRBJ2-5, with 7 bases aligning to TRBD1. This CDR3 is built from 14 residues. CDR1 SGDLS and CDR2 YYNGEE come from the germline V gene. V was pared by 3 bases and J by 4 bases, with 6 bases of the junction left unmatched.

V gene TRBV30 combines with J gene TRBJ2-1; 14 nucleotides align to TRBD2. V lost 7 bases, J lost 9 bases, and 20 bases stayed unmatched. The V gene's germline CDR1 is GTSNPN and CDR2 SVGIG (reference sequence). This CDR3 comprises 18 residues. The CDR3 loop reads CAFLPGRRTSGRQGEQFF. In nucleotides, the CDR3 is TGTGCCTTTCTGCCGGGACGGCGGACTAGCGGGAGGCAGGGTGAGCAGTTCTTC.

The J gene is TRBJ2-1, the V gene TRBV15, with 9 bases aligning to TRBD1. The V and J ends lost 3 bases and 6 bases, in that order; junction bases with no gene match: 12. This CDR3 contains 17 residues. CDR1 is LNHNV and CDR2 is YYDKDF in the germline V gene (reference sequence). In nucleotides, the CDR3 is TGTGCCACCAGCAGCCCCCGGGACAGGGTGTTGAGCAATGAGCAGTTCTTC. Translation gives CATSSPRDRVLSNEQFF. The full variable domain, completed using reference TRBV15 and TRBJ2-1, is DAMVIQNPRYQVTQFGKPVTLSCSQTLNHNVMYWYQQKSSQAPKLLFHYYDKDFNNEADTPDNFQSRRPNTSFCFLDIRSPGLGDTAMYLCATSSPRDRVLSNEQFFGPGTRLTVL.

V is TRBV28 and J is TRBJ2-3; 7 bases are a match to TRBD1. CDR3 length: 13 residues. The V and J ends lost 5 bases and 6 bases, in that order; junction bases with no gene match: 5. The germline V gene encodes CDR1 MDHEN and CDR2 SYDVKM. The CDR3 nucleotides read TGTGCCAGCAGTCTTACAGGGGTCGATACGCAGTATTTT. Translating it yields CASSLTGVDTQYF. The full variable domain, with the rest looked up from reference TRBV28 and TRBJ2-3, is DVKVTQSSRYLVKRTGEKVFLECVQDMDHENMFWYRQDPGLGLRLIYFSYDVKMKEKGDIPEGYSVSREKKERFSLILESASTNQTSMYLCASSLTGVDTQYFGPGTRLTVL.

The chain couples TRBV21-1 to TRBJ1-2; TRBD1 is the table's D call, not checked against the DNA. TRBV21-1 has pseudogene status. CDR3 length: 14 amino acids. The CDR3 DNA is TGTGCCAGCAGCAAATCACAGGGAGACTATGGCTACACCTTC. Its translation is CASSKSQGDYGYTF.